Given below is one T cell receptor (beta chain) in context. The data were obtained in a study of blood T cell repertoires in COVID-19. Libraries were prepared by immunoSEQ multiplex PCR; TCRdb keeps only in-frame clonotypes and omits some of them. This table holds fewer than 600,000 clones, 89% found once. V was cut by 0 bases and J by 5 bases, with 17 bases left in between. The CDR3 covers 16 residues. Germline V gene data show CDR1 as SGHRS and CDR2 as YFSETQ. This chain uses TRBV5-1 with TRBJ2-5, with D possibly being TRBD2 (5 bases). This TCR was sampled from a man in his late teens or twenties with COVID-19, enrolled during active disease. Specimen: peripheral blood. The CDR3 DNA follows: TGCGCCAGCAGCTTGGCTCCTCTAGCAGTCAGTGAGACCCAGTACTTC. Its protein is CASSLAPLAVSETQYF.